A selection of T cell receptor beta chains follows, all from one sample in a study of blood T cell repertoires in COVID-19. Libraries were prepared by immunoSEQ multiplex PCR; TCRdb keeps only in-frame clonotypes and omits some of them. Of roughly 14,000 clones listed, about 88% are singletons. Sequenced material: peripheral blood. The receptors were gathered from a woman of 80 years or more with COVID-19, enrolled during active disease. Each CDR3 is given with its conserved first and last residue. Fields, in order: clone size, V gene, CDR3 protein. The size of a clone is reported for some rows only, either as once, few or many, or as a class for expanded clones.

abundance: .; v_gene: TRBV16; CDR3aa: CASSHAGQGRGEQYF
abundance: .; v_gene: TRBV14; CDR3aa: CASSQDVRSTLSPYGYTF
abundance: .; v_gene: TRBV7-9; CDR3aa: CASRWTGNTEAFF
abundance: .; v_gene: TRBV28; CDR3aa: CASRADTYNEQFF
abundance: .; v_gene: TRBV4-2; CDR3aa: CASSQVRDTDTQYF
abundance: .; v_gene: TRBV12-3/TRBV12-4; CDR3aa: CASSLVEDQPQHF
abundance: .; v_gene: TRBV18; CDR3aa: CASSPPTGSSGANVLTF
abundance: once; v_gene: TRBV4-3; CDR3aa: CASSQELAGPINTGELFF
abundance: .; v_gene: TRBV4-1; CDR3aa: CASSQTGGDEKLFF
abundance: .; v_gene: TRBV5-8; CDR3aa: CASARAGVLNEQFF
abundance: .; v_gene: TRBV5-1; CDR3aa: CASSNAGLATQETQYF
abundance: .; v_gene: TRBV5-1; CDR3aa: CASSDNRDGYTF
abundance: .; v_gene: TRBV11-1; CDR3aa: CASSFGRSNEKLFF
abundance: .; v_gene: TRBV6-5; CDR3aa: CASSYGRGWGNEKLFF
abundance: .; v_gene: TRBV27; CDR3aa: CASSLVSTPGLAGGKQYF
abundance: .; v_gene: TRBV24-1; CDR3aa: CATSDPQGPLAEQYF
abundance: once; v_gene: TRBV19; CDR3aa: CAPGRNSNQPQHF
abundance: .; v_gene: TRBV7-2; CDR3aa: CASSLATVNYNEQFF
abundance: .; v_gene: TRBV28; CDR3aa: CASSSAGTGDYGYTF
abundance: .; v_gene: TRBV7-9; CDR3aa: CASSLQQGIKQYF
abundance: .; v_gene: TRBV9; CDR3aa: CASGYTSGVDNEQFF
abundance: .; v_gene: TRBV29-1; CDR3aa: CSVGRRQNYEQYF
abundance: .; v_gene: TRBV6-5; CDR3aa: CASRVTGDSNQPQHF
abundance: .; v_gene: TRBV6-6; CDR3aa: CASSYTPRLAGEWFF
abundance: .; v_gene: TRBV19; CDR3aa: CASSGLLAGAYNEQFF
abundance: .; v_gene: TRBV24-1; CDR3aa: CATSDPGTGYSNEQFF
abundance: .; v_gene: TRBV5-1; CDR3aa: CASSSQGMNTEAFF
abundance: .; v_gene: TRBV19; CDR3aa: CASSSRQGTQETQYF
abundance: .; v_gene: TRBV12-3/TRBV12-4; CDR3aa: CASSRLAGIIQYF
abundance: .; v_gene: TRBV4-2; CDR3aa: CASSLDRGLTDTQYF
abundance: .; v_gene: TRBV28; CDR3aa: CASSPPGLAGSSYEQYF
abundance: .; v_gene: TRBV6-1; CDR3aa: CASSEPRTRGGDTEAFF
abundance: few; v_gene: TRBV6-5; CDR3aa: CASRQRAPLNSPLHF
abundance: .; v_gene: TRBV6-5; CDR3aa: CASRPGLAGRKFF
abundance: once; v_gene: TRBV2; CDR3aa: CASTGQGNTSQYF
abundance: .; v_gene: TRBV6-5; CDR3aa: CASSYSRLFGNTIYF
abundance: .; v_gene: TRBV24-1; CDR3aa: CATSRGGDYGYTF
abundance: .; v_gene: TRBV5-1; CDR3aa: CASSKGQGVGYGYTF
abundance: .; v_gene: TRBV29-1; CDR3aa: CSVEGSGGVEQYF
abundance: .; v_gene: TRBV6-5; CDR3aa: CASSYSGTSGRETQYF
abundance: .; v_gene: TRBV18; CDR3aa: CASSRAGDYEQYF
abundance: .; v_gene: TRBV4-1; CDR3aa: CASSHNTGSNQPQHF
abundance: .; v_gene: TRBV7-2; CDR3aa: CASSSDLVGTQYF
abundance: .; v_gene: TRBV6-1; CDR3aa: CASSEWGGTEAFF
abundance: once; v_gene: TRBV19; CDR3aa: CASSKSSAYEQYF
abundance: .; v_gene: TRBV4-2; CDR3aa: CASSHKSRDTQYF
abundance: .; v_gene: TRBV5-1; CDR3aa: CASSPGGVAEQETQYF
abundance: .; v_gene: TRBV2; CDR3aa: CASSEALKRGGGNEQFF
abundance: .; v_gene: TRBV7-2; CDR3aa: CASSPWTIAYEQYF
abundance: .; v_gene: TRBV4-3; CDR3aa: CASSQDQYNEQFF
abundance: medium-sized; v_gene: TRBV5-6; CDR3aa: CASSPPTGHYEQYF
abundance: .; v_gene: TRBV28; CDR3aa: CASSLQGQTDTQYF
abundance: .; v_gene: TRBV28; CDR3aa: CASTLGGGGETQYF